Listed here is a single TCR beta chain. Its cognate antigen is unknown. The entry originates in a study of radiotherapy plus CTLA-4 blockade in lung cancer. Study observations and caveats: Researchers report tumor-derived TCR clones expanding in blood after radiotherapy plus ipilimumab.

Germline CDR1 reads SGDLS; CDR2 reads YYNGEE. Trimming at V came to 1 base and at J to 7 bases, leaving 6 bases not matched to a gene. The CDR3 covers 15 residues. Profiled with immunoSEQ multiplex PCR; TCRdb holds only in-frame clones, not every one. The data contain 30,000 to 45,000 clones, approximately 77% of them singletons. This sample comprised peripheral blood, obtained from a patient treated with radiotherapy plus ipilimumab. The J gene is TRBJ2-2, the V gene TRBV9, with 8 bases fitting TRBD2. The clonotype was recovered from a human donor with non-small cell lung cancer who had stable disease on radiotherapy plus ipilimumab. The chain's CDR3 is CASSVHSGGFGELFF. The CDR3 region has the DNA TGTGCCAGCAGCGTACATTCGGGGGGGTTCGGGGAGCTGTTTTTT. Variable domain in full (rest from reference TRBV9 and TRBJ2-2): DSGVTQTPKHLITATGQRVTLRCSPRSGDLSVYWYQQSLDQGLQFLIQYYNGEERAKGNILERFSAQQFPDLHSELNLSSLELGDSALYFCASSVHSGGFGELFFGEGSRLTVL.